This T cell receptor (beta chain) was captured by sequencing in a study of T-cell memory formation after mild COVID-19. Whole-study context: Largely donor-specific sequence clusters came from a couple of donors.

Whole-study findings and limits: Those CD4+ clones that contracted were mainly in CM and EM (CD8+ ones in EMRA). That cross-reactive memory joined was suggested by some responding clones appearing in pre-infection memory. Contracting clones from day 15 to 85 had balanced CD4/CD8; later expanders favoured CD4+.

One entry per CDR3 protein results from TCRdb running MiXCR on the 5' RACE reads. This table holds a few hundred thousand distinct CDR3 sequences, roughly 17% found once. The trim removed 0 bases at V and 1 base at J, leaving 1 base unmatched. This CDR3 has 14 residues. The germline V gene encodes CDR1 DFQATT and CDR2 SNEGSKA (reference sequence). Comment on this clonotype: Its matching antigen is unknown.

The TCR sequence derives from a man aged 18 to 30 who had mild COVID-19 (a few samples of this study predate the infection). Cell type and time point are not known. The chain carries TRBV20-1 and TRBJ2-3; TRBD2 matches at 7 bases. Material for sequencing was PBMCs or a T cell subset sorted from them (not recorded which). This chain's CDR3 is CSARDRGGTDTQYF. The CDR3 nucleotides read TGCAGTGCTAGAGACCGGGGGGGCACAGATACGCAGTATTTT.